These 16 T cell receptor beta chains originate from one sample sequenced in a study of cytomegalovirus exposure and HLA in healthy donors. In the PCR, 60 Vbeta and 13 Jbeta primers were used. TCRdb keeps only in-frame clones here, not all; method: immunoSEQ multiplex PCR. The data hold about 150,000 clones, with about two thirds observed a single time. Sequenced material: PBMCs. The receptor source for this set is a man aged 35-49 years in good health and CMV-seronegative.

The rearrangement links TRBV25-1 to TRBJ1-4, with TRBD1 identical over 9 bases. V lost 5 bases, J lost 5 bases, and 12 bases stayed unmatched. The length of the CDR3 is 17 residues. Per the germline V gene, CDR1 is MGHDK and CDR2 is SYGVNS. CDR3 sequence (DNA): TGTGCCAGCAGTAGGGATGAACGGACAGGGGTAAATGAAAAACTGTTTTTT. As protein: CASSRDERTGVNEKLFF.

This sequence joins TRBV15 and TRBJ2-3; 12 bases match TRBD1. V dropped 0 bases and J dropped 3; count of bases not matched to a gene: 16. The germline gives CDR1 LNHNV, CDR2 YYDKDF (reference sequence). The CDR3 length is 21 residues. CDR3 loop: CATSRDFRVGTGGLWTDTQYF. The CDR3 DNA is TGTGCCACCAGCAGAGATTTTAGGGTCGGGACAGGGGGCTTATGGACAGATACGCAGTATTTT. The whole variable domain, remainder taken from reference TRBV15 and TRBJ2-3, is DAMVIQNPRYQVTQFGKPVTLSCSQTLNHNVMYWYQQKSSQAPKLLFHYYDKDFNNEADTPDNFQSRRPNTSFCFLDIRSPGLGDTAMYLCATSRDFRVGTGGLWTDTQYFGPGTRLTVL.

The chain's CDR3 is CASSQRTDLTYEQYF. The CDR3 DNA reads TGTGCCAGCAGCCAACGGACAGATTTGACCTACGAGCAGTACTTC. The chain links TRBV14 to TRBJ2-7, with D tentatively TRBD1 (6 bases). The CDR3 spans 15 residues. The V gene's germline CDR1 is SGHDN and CDR2 FVKESK. Trimming left V 2 bases short and J 2 bases short, with 13 bases between.

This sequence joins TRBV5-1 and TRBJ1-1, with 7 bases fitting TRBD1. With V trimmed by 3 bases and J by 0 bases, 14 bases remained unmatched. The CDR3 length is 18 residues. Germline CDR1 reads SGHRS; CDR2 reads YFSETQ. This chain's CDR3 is CASSSLSISGTVNTEAFF. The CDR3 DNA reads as TGCGCCAGCAGCTCCCTATCCATCTCAGGGACAGTGAACACTGAAGCTTTCTTT.

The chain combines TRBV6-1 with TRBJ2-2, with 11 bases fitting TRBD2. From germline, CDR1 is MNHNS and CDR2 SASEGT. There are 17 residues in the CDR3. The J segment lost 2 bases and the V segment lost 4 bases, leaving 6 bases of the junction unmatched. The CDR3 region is CASSGRLAGFNTGELFF. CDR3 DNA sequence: TGTGCCAGCAGTGGGAGACTAGCGGGATTTAACACCGGGGAGCTGTTTTTT.

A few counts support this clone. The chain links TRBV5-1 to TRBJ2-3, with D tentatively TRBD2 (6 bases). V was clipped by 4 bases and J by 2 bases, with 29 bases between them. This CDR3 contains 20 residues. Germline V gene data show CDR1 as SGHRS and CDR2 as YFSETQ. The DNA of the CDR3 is TGCGCCAGCAGCCCAAACCGACTAGTCTTCACAAAGCTTCACACAGATACGCAGTATTTT. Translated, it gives CASSPNRLVFTKLHTDTQYF.

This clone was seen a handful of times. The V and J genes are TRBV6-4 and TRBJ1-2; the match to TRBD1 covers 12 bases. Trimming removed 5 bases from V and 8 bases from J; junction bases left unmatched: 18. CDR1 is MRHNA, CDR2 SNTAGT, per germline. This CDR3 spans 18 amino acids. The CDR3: CASSPGTGGAYGLRGYTF. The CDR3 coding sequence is TGTGCCAGCAGTCCCGGGACAGGGGGCGCATACGGCCTTAGGGGCTACACCTTC.

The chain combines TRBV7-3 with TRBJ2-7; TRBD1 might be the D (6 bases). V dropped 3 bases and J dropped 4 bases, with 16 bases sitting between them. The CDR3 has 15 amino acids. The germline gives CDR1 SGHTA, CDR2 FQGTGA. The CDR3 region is CASSLRVGATYEQYF. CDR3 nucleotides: TGTGCCAGCAGCTTGCGCGTGGGGGCTACTTACGAGCAGTACTTC.

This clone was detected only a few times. This CDR3 reads CASSCRGGQGLRNQPQHF. The CDR3 DNA is TGTGCCAGCAGCTGCCGAGGTGGACAGGGGTTGAGAAATCAGCCCCAGCATTTT. J is TRBJ1-5 and V is TRBV21-1; the table's D call TRBD1 went unverified against the DNA. TRBV21-1 is recorded as a pseudogene. The CDR3 runs 18 residues.

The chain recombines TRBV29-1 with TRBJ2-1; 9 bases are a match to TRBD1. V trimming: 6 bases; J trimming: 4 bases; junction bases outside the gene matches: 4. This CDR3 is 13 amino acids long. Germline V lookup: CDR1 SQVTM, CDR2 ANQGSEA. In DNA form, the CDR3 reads TGCAGCGTAAGGGGACAGGGATACAATGAGCAGTTCTTC. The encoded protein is CSVRGQGYNEQFF.

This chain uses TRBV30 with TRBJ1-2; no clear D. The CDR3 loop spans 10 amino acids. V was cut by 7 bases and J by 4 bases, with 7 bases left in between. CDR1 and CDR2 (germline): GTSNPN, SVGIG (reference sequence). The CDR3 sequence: CASFLYGYTF. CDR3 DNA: TGTGCCTCCTTCCTCTATGGCTACACCTTC.

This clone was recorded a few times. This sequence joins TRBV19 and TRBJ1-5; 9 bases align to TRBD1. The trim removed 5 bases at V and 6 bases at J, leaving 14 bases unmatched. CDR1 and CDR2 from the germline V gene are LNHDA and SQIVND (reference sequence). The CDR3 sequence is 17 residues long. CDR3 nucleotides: TGTGCCAGTAGTGATTGGATTGGGACAGGGTCGACTCAGCCCCAGCATTTT. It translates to CASSDWIGTGSTQPQHF.

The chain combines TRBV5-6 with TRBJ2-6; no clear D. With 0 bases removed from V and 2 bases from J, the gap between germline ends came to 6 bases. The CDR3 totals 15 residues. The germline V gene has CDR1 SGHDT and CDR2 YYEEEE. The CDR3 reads CASSLGVPGANVLTF. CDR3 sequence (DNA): TGTGCCAGCAGCTTGGGAGTCCCTGGGGCCAACGTCCTGACTTTC.

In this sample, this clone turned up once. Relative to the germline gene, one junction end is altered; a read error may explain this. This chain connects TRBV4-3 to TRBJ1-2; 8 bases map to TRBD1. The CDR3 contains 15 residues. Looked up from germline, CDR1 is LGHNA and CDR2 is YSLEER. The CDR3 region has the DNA TGCGCCAGCAGCCCCGGGACAGGCGCAGACTATGGCTACCCCTTC. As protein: CASSPGTGADYGYPF.

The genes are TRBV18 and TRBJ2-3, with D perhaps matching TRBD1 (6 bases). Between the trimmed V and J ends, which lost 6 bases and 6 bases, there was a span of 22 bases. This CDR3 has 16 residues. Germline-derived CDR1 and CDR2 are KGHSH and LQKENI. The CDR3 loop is CASSPLSGETPDTQYF. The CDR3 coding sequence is TGTGCCAGCTCTCCCTTATCAGGGGAGACCCCGGATACGCAGTATTTT.

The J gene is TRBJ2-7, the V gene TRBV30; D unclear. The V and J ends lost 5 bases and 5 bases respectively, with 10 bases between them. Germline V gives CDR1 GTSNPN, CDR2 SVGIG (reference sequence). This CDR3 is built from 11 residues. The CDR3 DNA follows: TGTGCCTGGGCGGAGAGAGACGAGCAGTACTTC. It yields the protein CAWAERDEQYF.